The 30 T cell receptor beta chains below come from one sample, sequenced in a study of cytomegalovirus exposure and HLA in healthy donors. Sequencing was performed with immunoSEQ multiplex PCR; in TCRdb, only in-frame clones are kept and a portion is missing. The sample has under 140,000 clones, approximately 89% seen once; the top ten hold approximately 1.9%. The material sequenced was PBMCs. These TCRs come from a woman between 18 and 30 years old in good health and CMV-seronegative.

CDR3 DNA: TGTGCCAGCAGCTCGGGCTGGGACTGGAACTATGGCTACACCTTC. Its translation is CASSSGWDWNYGYTF. The chain uses TRBV7-2 and TRBJ1-2, with a possible D match to TRBD1 (5 bases). Trimming removed 4 bases from V and 2 bases from J, with 14 bases in between. The germline CDR1 and CDR2 sequences are SGHTA and FQGNSA. The CDR3 is 15 residues long.

This clone occurred once. The rearrangement uses TRBV5-1 and TRBJ1-3; D is unresolved. Germline assignment: CDR1 SGHRS and CDR2 YFSETQ. Trimming took 0 bases from V and 6 from J, leaving 7 bases between them. This CDR3 comprises 13 residues. The CDR3 protein is CASSLAGQNTIYF. Written as DNA, the CDR3 is TGCGCCAGCAGCTTGGCAGGCCAAAACACCATATATTTT.

CDR3 nucleotide sequence: TGTGCCAGCAGTTTTACTGGGCTAGCGGGGGAGGGCACAGATACGCAGTATTTT. Protein sequence: CASSFTGLAGEGTDTQYF. The gene calls are TRBV27 and TRBJ2-3; TRBD2 aligns across 10 bases. CDR3 length equals 18 residues. V lost 3 bases to trimming and J lost 1 base; unmatched junction nucleotides: 10. The germline CDR1 and CDR2 sequences are MNHEY and SMNVEV (reference sequence).

The chain combines TRBV7-6 with TRBJ2-7, with 11 nucleotides matching TRBD2. The V gene end was trimmed by 6 bases and the J gene end by 4 bases; junction bases not matched to a gene: 5. CDR1 is SGHVS and CDR2 is FNYEAQ in the germline V gene. The CDR3 length is 14 residues. CDR3 region: CASSYSGGAYEQYF. CDR3 bases: TGTGCCAGCAGTTATAGCGGGGGGGCATACGAGCAGTACTTC.

The rearrangement joins TRBV4-1 to TRBJ2-7; TRBD2 matches 7 bases. V shed 9 bases and J 2 bases; nucleotides not matched to a gene: 1. From germline, CDR1 is MGHRA and CDR2 YSYEKL. The CDR3 sequence is 11 residues long. CDR3 loop: CARAGAYEQYF. CDR3 DNA: TGCGCCAGGGCGGGGGCCTACGAGCAGTACTTC.

This chain uses TRBV19 with TRBJ2-1, with D perhaps matching TRBD2 (5 bases). The CDR3 has 16 residues. Germline V gives CDR1 LNHDA, CDR2 SQIVND (reference sequence). V lost 3 bases and J 2 bases, leaving 14 bases between the germline ends. Here the CDR3 reads CASSMIYLGTYNEQFF. As DNA, the CDR3 is TGTGCCAGTAGTATGATTTATCTCGGGACCTACAATGAGCAGTTCTTC.

The chain combines TRBV2 with TRBJ2-7; D is perhaps TRBD2 (6 bases). Germline lookup yields CDR1 SNHLY and CDR2 FYNNEI. Trimming cost V 3 bases and J 6 bases, with 9 bases left between them. The CDR3 extends over 12 amino acids. In DNA form, the CDR3 reads TGTGCCAGCAGTGAGCCGCGGGGCGAGCAGTACTTC. Translating it yields CASSEPRGEQYF.

The chain links TRBV28 to TRBJ2-1; 8 bases line up with TRBD2. V trimming: 2 bases; J trimming: 9 bases; junction bases outside the gene matches: 9. Germline lookup yields CDR1 MDHEN and CDR2 SYDVKM. The CDR3 is made up of 15 amino acids. This CDR3 is CASSLNRGGRSEQFF. Written as DNA, the CDR3 is TGTGCCAGCAGTTTAAATCGGGGCGGGAGGTCTGAGCAGTTCTTC.

V gene TRBV4-3 combines with J gene TRBJ2-5; D is perhaps TRBD2 (6 bases). The CDR3 consists of 15 residues. Germline V lookup: CDR1 LGHNA, CDR2 YSLEER. V lost 1 base to trimming and J lost 7 bases, with 16 bases between them. CDR3 in DNA: TGCGCCAGCAGCCAAGTTCTGGGGGGATTACGGACCCAGTACTTC. Translated, it gives CASSQVLGGLRTQYF.

The chain links TRBV5-6 to TRBJ2-4; TRBD2 is a possible D gene (6 bases). This CDR3 region has 15 residues. Deletions cut 3 bases from V and 3 bases from J, with 13 bases between. Germline V gene lookup returns CDR1 SGHDT and CDR2 YYEEEE. CDR3 protein: CASSSPRGNKNIQYF. In nucleotides, the CDR3 is TGTGCCAGCAGCTCTCCTCGGGGGAACAAAAACATTCAGTACTTC.

This chain joins TRBV6-6 and TRBJ1-1; D may be TRBD1 (6 bases). Germline CDR1 is MNHNY and CDR2 is SVGAGI (reference sequence). Trimming cost V 0 bases and J 4 bases, with 12 bases left between them. The CDR3 spans 15 residues. In DNA form, the CDR3 reads TGTGCCAGCAGTTACTCCGGACAGTTGGGCACTGAAGCTTTCTTT. Amino acids: CASSYSGQLGTEAFF.

The genes are TRBV30 and TRBJ1-3, with a tentative D call TRBD1 (5 bases). V was cut by 3 bases and J by 1 base, with 10 bases left in between. The CDR3 contains 14 residues. Per the germline V gene, CDR1 is GTSNPN and CDR2 is SVGIG (reference sequence). In DNA, the CDR3 is TGTGCCTGGAGGGTGGCAGGGTCTGGAAACACCATATATTTT. Amino acid sequence: CAWRVAGSGNTIYF.

V is TRBV7-3 and J is TRBJ2-1; 8 bases line up with TRBD2. V trimming: 4 bases; J trimming: 7 bases; junction bases outside the gene matches: 9. The germline gives CDR1 SGHTA, CDR2 FQGTGA. There are 15 residues in the CDR3. CDR3: CASSSPGTRLNEQFF. CDR3 DNA: TGTGCCAGCAGCTCCCCCGGGACTAGATTGAATGAGCAGTTCTTC. The full variable domain, completed using reference TRBV7-3 and TRBJ2-1, is GAGVSQTPSNKVTEKGKYVELRCDPISGHTALYWYRQSLGQGPEFLIYFQGTGAADDSGLPNDRFFAVRPEGSVSTLKIQRTERGDSAVYLCASSSPGTRLNEQFFGPGTRLTVL.

J is TRBJ2-1 and V is TRBV7-3; a weak D match, TRBD1 (6 bases). The CDR3 consists of 17 residues. V lost 5 bases, J lost 5 bases, and 22 bases lay in between. CDR1 SGHTA and CDR2 FQGTGA come from the germline V gene. The CDR3, as DNA: TGTGCCAGCAGCCCCCACAAACAGGGACGTCGGGACAATGAGCAGTTCTTC. This sequence encodes CASSPHKQGRRDNEQFF.

This clone was recorded a few times. The chain combines TRBV19 with TRBJ2-1; 7 nucleotides align to TRBD2. CDR1 is LNHDA, CDR2 SQIVND, per germline (reference sequence). The CDR3 runs 15 residues. The V gene end was trimmed by 5 bases and the J gene end by 4 bases; junction bases not matched to a gene: 8. CDR3 sequence: CASSSTGLPYNEQFF. DNA for the CDR3: TGTGCCAGTAGTTCAACGGGACTACCGTACAATGAGCAGTTCTTC.

The J gene is TRBJ1-3, the V gene TRBV28, with D possibly TRBD1 on 6 matching bases. CDR1 and CDR2 from the germline V gene are MDHEN and SYDVKM. The CDR3 loop spans 12 amino acids. V lost 9 bases and J 2 bases, leaving 8 bases between the germline ends. CDR3 amino acids: CASRTAGNTIYF. For the CDR3, the DNA is TGTGCCAGTCGGACAGCTGGAAACACCATATATTTT.

The rearrangement joins TRBV2 to TRBJ2-7, with 9 positions matching TRBD1. The V segment lost 6 bases and the J segment 2 bases; nucleotides outside the gene matches: 11. CDR3 size: 16 residues. CDR1 is SNHLY and CDR2 is FYNNEI in the germline V gene. The CDR3 coding sequence is TGTGCCAGCAGAATTCGAACAGGGGGCCCAACCTACGAGCAGTACTTC. Amino acid sequence: CASRIRTGGPTYEQYF.

Remarks on this clone: This same CDR3 is encoded by further DNA sequences in the sample. The chain employs TRBV6-4 and TRBJ2-1; 11 nucleotides align to TRBD1. The CDR3 is 14 amino acids. Germline V gene data show CDR1 as MRHNA and CDR2 as SNTAGT. V shed 6 bases, J shed 7 bases, and the junction held 5 bases outside the gene matches. CDR3 nucleotide sequence: TGTGCCAGCAGCGACGGGACAGGGGGAAATGAGCAGTTCTTC. Protein product: CASSDGTGGNEQFF.

This chain links TRBV4-1 with TRBJ2-5; 8 positions match TRBD2. Trimming took 2 bases from V and 3 from J; bases not matched to a gene: 11. Per germline, CDR1 MGHRA and CDR2 YSYEKL. This CDR3 spans 17 amino acids. The CDR3 nucleotides are TGCGCCAGCAGCCAAATCCGGGAGGGCAAGGGGGAAGAGACCCAGTACTTC. Encoded protein: CASSQIREGKGEETQYF.

The chain uses TRBV4-3 and TRBJ1-1; 7 positions match TRBD1. CDR1 is LGHNA and CDR2 is YSLEER in the germline V gene. The V and J ends lost 0 bases and 1 base, in that order; junction bases with no gene match: 5. The CDR3 is made up of 16 amino acids. The CDR3 sequence: CASSQDAAGGNTEAFF. The CDR3 nucleotides are TGCGCCAGCAGCCAAGATGCGGCAGGGGGGAACACTGAAGCTTTCTTT.

V and J are TRBV7-3 and TRBJ2-5; TRBD2 matches at 7 bases. The germline CDR1 and CDR2 sequences are SGHTA and FQGTGA. V dropped 5 bases and J dropped 5; count of bases not matched to a gene: 11. The CDR3 spans 15 residues. In DNA, the CDR3 is TGTGCCAGCAGCCCGGGAGGCACCTTGGGGGAGACCCAGTACTTC. Protein: CASSPGGTLGETQYF.

This chain links TRBV30 with TRBJ1-2, with D maybe TRBD1 (5 bases). V was cut by 1 base and J by 2 bases, with 26 bases left in between. CDR1 is GTSNPN, CDR2 SVGIG, per germline (reference sequence). The CDR3 loop spans 19 amino acids. CDR3 nucleotides: TGTGCCTGGAGTGGGGAAACAAGGGGCTCTTCCCAGTTCAACTATGGCTACACCTTC. Translation: CAWSGETRGSSQFNYGYTF.

V is TRBV7-9 and J is TRBJ2-3, with 13 bases matching TRBD2. The CDR3 totals 19 residues. Germline CDR1 and CDR2: SEHNR and FQNEAQ (reference sequence). The V segment lost 0 bases and the J segment 0 bases; nucleotides outside the gene matches: 6. DNA of the CDR3: TGTGCCAGCAGCTTAGCGAGGGGACTAGCGGGGAGCAGCACAGATACGCAGTATTTT. Encoded protein: CASSLARGLAGSSTDTQYF.

This rearrangement joins TRBV28 to TRBJ2-7; possible D gene TRBD1, 6 bases. V lost 4 bases to trimming and J lost 1 base, with 17 bases between them. The CDR3 is made up of 16 amino acids. CDR1 MDHEN and CDR2 SYDVKM come from the germline V gene. CDR3 in amino acids: CASSSQGYGPSYEQYF. The CDR3 coding sequence is TGTGCCAGCAGTTCCCAGGGGTACGGTCCTTCCTACGAGCAGTACTTC.

The sample holds one count of this clone. The chain combines TRBV15 with TRBJ2-3; possibly TRBD1 for D (6 bases). The germline V and J ends were trimmed by 0 bases and 6 bases, with 19 bases remaining between them. Per germline, CDR1 LNHNV and CDR2 YYDKDF (reference sequence). The CDR3 consists of 17 residues. CDR3 amino acids: CATSRDIRGHQSDTQYF. The CDR3 DNA is TGTGCCACCAGCAGAGACATCAGGGGTCATCAAAGCGATACGCAGTATTTT. Complete variable domain (other parts from reference TRBV15 and TRBJ2-3): DAMVIQNPRYQVTQFGKPVTLSCSQTLNHNVMYWYQQKSSQAPKLLFHYYDKDFNNEADTPDNFQSRRPNTSFCFLDIRSPGLGDTAMYLCATSRDIRGHQSDTQYFGPGTRLTVL.

This clone appeared once. The CDR3 here is CATSPGQETQYF. Here the CDR3 DNA reads TGTGCCACCTCCCCGGGCCAAGAGACCCAGTACTTC. The rearrangement uses TRBV2 and TRBJ2-5; D is ambiguous. V lost 10 bases to trimming and J lost 1 base, with 10 bases between them. Germline CDR1 and CDR2: SNHLY and FYNNEI. This CDR3 is built from 12 residues.

The chain links TRBV11-1 to TRBJ2-7; perhaps TRBD1 as D (5 bases). V was shortened by 2 bases and J by 2 bases, with 7 bases between the two germline ends. The CDR3 contains 13 residues. The germline V gene has CDR1 SGHAT and CDR2 FQDESV (reference sequence). The CDR3 nucleotides are TGTGCCAGCAGCTTAACAGGAGCCTACGAGCAGTACTTC. Residues: CASSLTGAYEQYF.

This clone has only one observation. The V call is TRBV18, the J call TRBJ2-7; the D gene is possibly TRBD2 (5 bases). Trimming shortened V by 4 bases and J by 0 bases, and 16 bases separated the two germline ends. The CDR3 totals 16 residues. Per the germline V gene, CDR1 is KGHSH and CDR2 is LQKENI. DNA of the CDR3: TGTGCCAGCTCACAATCGACGGGGTGGACCTCCTACGAGCAGTACTTC. This codes for CASSQSTGWTSYEQYF. Using reference TRBV18 and TRBJ2-7 for the parts outside the CDR3, the full variable domain is NAGVMQNPRHLVRRRGQEARLRCSPMKGHSHVYWYRQLPEEGLKFMVYLQKENIIDESGMPKERFSAEFPKEGPSILRIQQVVRGDSAAYFCASSQSTGWTSYEQYFGPGTRLTVT.

CDR3 nucleotides: TGCGCCAGCCCCGACGCGGGCCTCAGGAGTTCCGACGAGCAGTACTTC. As protein: CASPDAGLRSSDEQYF. This chain links TRBV23-1 with TRBJ2-7, with D tentatively TRBD2 (5 bases). TRBV23-1 is flagged as an ORF with uncertain function. The CDR3 is 16 residues long. Trimming removed 8 bases from V and 5 bases from J, with 25 bases in between.

The chain joins TRBV28 to TRBJ1-1; 8 nucleotides line up with TRBD1. There are 16 residues in the CDR3. CDR1 MDHEN and CDR2 SYDVKM come from the germline V gene. J gave up 6 bases and V 3 bases, and 12 bases lay outside the gene matches. CDR3 protein: CASSFLLTRGRAEAFF. The CDR3 nucleotides are TGTGCCAGCAGTTTCCTTCTAACCAGGGGGCGGGCTGAAGCTTTCTTT.